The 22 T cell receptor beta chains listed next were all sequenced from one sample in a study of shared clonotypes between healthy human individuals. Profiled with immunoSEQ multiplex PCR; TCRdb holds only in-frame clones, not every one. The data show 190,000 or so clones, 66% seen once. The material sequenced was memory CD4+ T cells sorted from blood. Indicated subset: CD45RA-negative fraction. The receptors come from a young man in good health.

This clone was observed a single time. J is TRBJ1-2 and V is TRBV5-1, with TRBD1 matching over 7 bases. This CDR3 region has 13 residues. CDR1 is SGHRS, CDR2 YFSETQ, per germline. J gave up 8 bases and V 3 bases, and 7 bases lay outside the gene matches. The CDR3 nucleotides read TGCGCCAGCAGCTCGGGGACAGAGCACGGCTACACCTTC. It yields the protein CASSSGTEHGYTF.

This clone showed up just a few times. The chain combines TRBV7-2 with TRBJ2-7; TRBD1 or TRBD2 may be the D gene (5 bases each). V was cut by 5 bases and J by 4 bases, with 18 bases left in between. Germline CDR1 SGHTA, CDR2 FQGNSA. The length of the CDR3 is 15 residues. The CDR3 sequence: CASSVGEGPTYEQYF. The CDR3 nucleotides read TGTGCCAGCAGCGTCGGTGAGGGACCCACTTACGAGCAGTACTTC.

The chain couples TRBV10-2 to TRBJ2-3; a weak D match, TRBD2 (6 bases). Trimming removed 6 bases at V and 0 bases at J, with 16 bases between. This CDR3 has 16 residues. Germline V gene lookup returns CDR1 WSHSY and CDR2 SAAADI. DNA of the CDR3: TGCGCCAGCAGGGGGGGTAGCAGATATAGCACAGATACGCAGTATTTT. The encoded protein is CASRGGSRYSTDTQYF.

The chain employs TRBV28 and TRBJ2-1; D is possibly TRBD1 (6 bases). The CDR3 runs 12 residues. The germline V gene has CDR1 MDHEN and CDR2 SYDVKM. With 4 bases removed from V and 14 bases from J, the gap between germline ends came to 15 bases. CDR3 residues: CASSSKRDTKFF. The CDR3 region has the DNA TGTGCCAGCAGTTCCAAGAGGGACACCAAGTTCTTC.

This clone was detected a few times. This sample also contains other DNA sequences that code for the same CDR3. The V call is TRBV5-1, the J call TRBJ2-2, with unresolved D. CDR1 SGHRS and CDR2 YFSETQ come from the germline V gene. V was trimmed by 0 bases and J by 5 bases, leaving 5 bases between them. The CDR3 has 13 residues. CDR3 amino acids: CASSLGATGELFF. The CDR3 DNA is TGCGCCAGCAGCTTGGGGGCTACCGGGGAGCTGTTTTTT.

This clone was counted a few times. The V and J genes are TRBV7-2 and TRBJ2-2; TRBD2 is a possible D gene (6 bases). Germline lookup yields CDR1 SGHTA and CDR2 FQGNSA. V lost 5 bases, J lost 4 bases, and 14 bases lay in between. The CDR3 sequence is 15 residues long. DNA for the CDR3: TGTGCCAGCAGCCCCTTGGGGGGTCCCACCGGGGAGCTGTTTTTT. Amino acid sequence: CASSPLGGPTGELFF.

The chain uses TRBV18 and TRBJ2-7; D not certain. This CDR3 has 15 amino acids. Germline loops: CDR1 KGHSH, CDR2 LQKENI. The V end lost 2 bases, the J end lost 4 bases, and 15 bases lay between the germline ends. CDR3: CASSPGIGPIYEQYF. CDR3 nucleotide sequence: TGTGCCAGCTCACCAGGGATAGGCCCTATTTACGAGCAGTACTTC.

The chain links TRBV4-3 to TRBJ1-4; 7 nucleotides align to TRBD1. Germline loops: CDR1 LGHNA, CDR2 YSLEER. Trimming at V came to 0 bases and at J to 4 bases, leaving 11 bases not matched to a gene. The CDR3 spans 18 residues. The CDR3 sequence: CASSQDLPGGSVNEKLFF. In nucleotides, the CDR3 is TGCGCCAGCAGCCAAGATTTGCCAGGGGGGAGTGTTAATGAAAAACTGTTTTTT.

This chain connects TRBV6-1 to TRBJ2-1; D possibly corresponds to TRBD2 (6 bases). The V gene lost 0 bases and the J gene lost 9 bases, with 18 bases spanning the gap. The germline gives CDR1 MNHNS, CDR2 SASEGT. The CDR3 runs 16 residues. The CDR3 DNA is TGTGCCAGCAGTGAAGCCGCCCTGGGGGGTCAGGGTGAGCAGTTCTTC. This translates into CASSEAALGGQGEQFF.

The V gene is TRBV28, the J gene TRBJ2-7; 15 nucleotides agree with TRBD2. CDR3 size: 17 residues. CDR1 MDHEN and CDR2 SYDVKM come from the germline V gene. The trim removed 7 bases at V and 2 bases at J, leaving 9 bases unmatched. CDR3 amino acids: CASKLGTSGRPTYEQYF. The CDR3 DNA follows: TGTGCCAGCAAACTCGGGACTAGCGGGAGGCCCACCTACGAGCAGTACTTC.

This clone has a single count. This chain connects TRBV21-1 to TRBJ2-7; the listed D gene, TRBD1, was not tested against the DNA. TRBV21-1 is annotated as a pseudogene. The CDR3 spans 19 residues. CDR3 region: CASSLPGQGPKTGSYEQYF. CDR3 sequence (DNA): TGTGCCAGCAGCCTACCGGGACAGGGGCCCAAAACTGGTTCCTACGAGCAGTACTTC.

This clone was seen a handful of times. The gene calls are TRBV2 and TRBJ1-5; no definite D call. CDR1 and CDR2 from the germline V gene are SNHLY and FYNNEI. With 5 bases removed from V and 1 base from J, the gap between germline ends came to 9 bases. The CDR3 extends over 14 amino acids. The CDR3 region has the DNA TGTGCCAGCAGTTCGGATGGGAGCAATCAGCCCCAGCATTTT. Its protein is CASSSDGSNQPQHF.

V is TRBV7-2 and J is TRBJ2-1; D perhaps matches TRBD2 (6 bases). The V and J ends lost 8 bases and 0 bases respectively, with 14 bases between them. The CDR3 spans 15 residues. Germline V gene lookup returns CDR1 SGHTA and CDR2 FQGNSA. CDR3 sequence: CASCSGRSSYNEQFF. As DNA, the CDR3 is TGTGCCAGCTGTAGCGGAAGGAGCTCCTACAATGAGCAGTTCTTC.

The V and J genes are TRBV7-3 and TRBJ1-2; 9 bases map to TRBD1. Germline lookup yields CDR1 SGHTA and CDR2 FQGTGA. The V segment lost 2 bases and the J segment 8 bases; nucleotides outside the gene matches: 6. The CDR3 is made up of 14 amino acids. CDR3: CASSLAGTGRGYTF. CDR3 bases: TGTGCCAGCAGCTTAGCGGGGACAGGGCGCGGCTACACCTTC.

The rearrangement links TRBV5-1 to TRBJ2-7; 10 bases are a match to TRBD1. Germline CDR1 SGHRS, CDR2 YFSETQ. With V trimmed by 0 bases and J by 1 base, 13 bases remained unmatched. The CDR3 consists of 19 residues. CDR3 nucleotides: TGCGCCAGCAGCTTGGGTCCCGGACAGGGGGAATGGGCGTCCTACGAGCAGTACTTC. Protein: CASSLGPGQGEWASYEQYF.

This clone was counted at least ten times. The CDR3, as DNA: TGTGCCAGTAGTTGGGGACTCCAGACGGCAGATACGCAGTATTTT. Its protein product is CASSWGLQTADTQYF. The chain employs TRBV19 and TRBJ2-3, with D maybe TRBD2 (6 bases). The CDR3 loop spans 15 amino acids. The germline V gene encodes CDR1 LNHDA and CDR2 SQIVND (reference sequence). V was trimmed by 5 bases and J by 4 bases, leaving 16 bases between them.

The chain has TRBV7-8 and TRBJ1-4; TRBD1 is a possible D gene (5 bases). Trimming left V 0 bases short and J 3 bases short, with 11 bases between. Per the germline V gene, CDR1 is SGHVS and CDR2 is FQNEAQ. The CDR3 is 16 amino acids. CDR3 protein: CASSLASGAPNEKLFF. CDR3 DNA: TGTGCCAGCAGCTTAGCAAGCGGGGCACCTAATGAAAAACTGTTTTTT.

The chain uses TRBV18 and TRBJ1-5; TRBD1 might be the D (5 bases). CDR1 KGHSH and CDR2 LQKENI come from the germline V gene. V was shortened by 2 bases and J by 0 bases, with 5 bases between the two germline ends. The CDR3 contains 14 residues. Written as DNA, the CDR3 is TGTGCCAGCTCACCAGACAGTAGCAATCAGCCCCAGCATTTT. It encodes CASSPDSSNQPQHF.

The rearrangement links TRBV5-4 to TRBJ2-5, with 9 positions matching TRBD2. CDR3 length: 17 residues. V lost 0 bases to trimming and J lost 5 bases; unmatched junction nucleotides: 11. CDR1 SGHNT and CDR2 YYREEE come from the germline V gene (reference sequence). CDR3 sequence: CASSLEGLAGYWETQYF. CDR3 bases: TGTGCCAGCAGCTTGGAAGGGCTAGCGGGGTATTGGGAGACCCAGTACTTC.

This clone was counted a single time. The CDR3 DNA sequence: TGCGCCAGCAGCTTGGGGACAGTTTCCTACGAGCAGTACTTC. It is translated as CASSLGTVSYEQYF. The chain uses TRBV5-1 and TRBJ2-7; D may be TRBD1 (6 bases). There are 14 residues in the CDR3. Trimming shortened V by 0 bases and J by 1 base, and 8 bases separated the two germline ends. The V gene's germline CDR1 is SGHRS and CDR2 YFSETQ.

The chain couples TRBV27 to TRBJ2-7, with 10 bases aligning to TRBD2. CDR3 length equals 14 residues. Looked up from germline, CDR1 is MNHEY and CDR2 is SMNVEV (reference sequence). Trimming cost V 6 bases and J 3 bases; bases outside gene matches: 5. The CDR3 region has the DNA TGTGCCAGCAGACCGGGACTAGCGAACTACGAGCAGTACTTC. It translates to CASRPGLANYEQYF.

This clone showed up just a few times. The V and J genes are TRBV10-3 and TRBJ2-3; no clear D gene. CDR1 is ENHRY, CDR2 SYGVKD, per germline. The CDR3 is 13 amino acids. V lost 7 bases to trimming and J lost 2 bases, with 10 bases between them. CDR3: CAINEENTDTQYF. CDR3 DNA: TGTGCCATCAACGAGGAAAACACAGATACGCAGTATTTT.